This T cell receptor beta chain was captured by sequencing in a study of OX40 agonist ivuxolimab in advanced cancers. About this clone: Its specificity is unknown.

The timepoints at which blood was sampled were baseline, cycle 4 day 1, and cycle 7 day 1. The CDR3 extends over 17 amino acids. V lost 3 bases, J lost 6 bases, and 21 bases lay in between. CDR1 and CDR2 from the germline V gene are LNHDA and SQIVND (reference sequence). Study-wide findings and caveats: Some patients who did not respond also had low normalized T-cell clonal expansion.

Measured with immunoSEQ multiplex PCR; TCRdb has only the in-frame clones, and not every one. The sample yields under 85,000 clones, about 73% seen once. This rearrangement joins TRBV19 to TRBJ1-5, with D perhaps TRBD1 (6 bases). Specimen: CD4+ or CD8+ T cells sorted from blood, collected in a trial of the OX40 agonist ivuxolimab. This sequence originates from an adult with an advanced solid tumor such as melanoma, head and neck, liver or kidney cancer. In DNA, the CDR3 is TGTGCCAGTAGTATTGGGACTACAGGGCGGAGGGGTCAGCCCCAGCATTTT. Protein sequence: CASSIGTTGRRGQPQHF.